This is a list of T cell receptor beta chains from one sample in a study of memory CD4+ T cells and cytomegalovirus serostatus. Produced via immunoSEQ multiplex PCR; TCRdb's table is partial and in-frame only. The top ten clones hold roughly 0.8% of a sample with tens of thousands of clones, 75% to 85% of them seen once. The specimen sequenced was memory CD4+ T cells from blood. These receptor sequences come from an adult in good health and CMV-seronegative. Both conserved end residues are part of each CDR3. The D gene is left open where the match is weak. Rows may omit the clone size; those that give it use once, few, many or a size class.

NA | NA | TRBJ2-3 | TRBV27 | CASRPDDKIVGTDTQYF | TGTGCCAGCAGACCGGATGACAAAATCGTAGGCACAGATACGCAGTATTTT
NA | NA | TRBJ1-3 | TRBV19 | CASSLRIQGAGNTIYF | TGTGCCAGTAGTTTACGCATCCAGGGAGCTGGAAACACCATATATTTT
NA | NA | TRBJ1-6 | TRBV30 | CARRTGDNSPLHF | TGTGCTAGGCGTACAGGAGATAATTCACCCCTCCACTTT
NA | NA | TRBJ1-3 | TRBV27 | CASSSRSLNSGNTIYF | TGTGCCAGCAGTTCCCGATCGTTGAACTCTGGAAACACCATATATTTT
NA | TRBD1 | TRBJ1-5 | TRBV7-8 | CASSLTGDPNQPQHF | TGTGCCAGCAGCCTTACAGGGGACCCTAATCAGCCCCAGCATTTT
few | TRBD1 | TRBJ1-2 | TRBV18 | CASSPPSGRGQDGYTF | TGTGCCAGCTCACCACCGAGTGGCAGGGGGCAGGATGGCTACACCTTC
NA | NA | TRBJ1-6 | TRBV5-1 | CASSLEADYNSPLHF | TGCGCCAGCAGCTTGGAGGCGGACTATAATTCACCCCTCCACTTT
NA | NA | TRBJ2-7 | TRBV9 | CASSVEGTTTYEQYF | TGTGCCAGCAGCGTAGAGGGGACCACGACCTACGAGCAGTACTTC
NA | NA | TRBJ2-1 | TRBV6-5 | CASRSRDSRNNEQFF | TGTGCCAGCAGAAGCCGGGACTCGAGAAACAATGAGCAGTTCTTC
NA | NA | TRBJ1-1 | TRBV5-1 | CASSLVGASNTEAFF | TGCGCCAGCAGCTTGGTGGGGGCTTCGAACACTGAAGCTTTCTTT
NA | TRBD1 | TRBJ1-2 | TRBV9 | CASSATGTEPGNGGYTF | TGTGCCAGCAGCGCCACCGGGACAGAGCCTGGGAATGGCGGCTACACCTTC
NA | TRBD1 | TRBJ1-2 | TRBV6-1 | CASTGGALYGYTF | TGTGCCAGCACAGGGGGCGCTCTCTATGGCTACACCTTC
NA | NA | TRBJ2-1 | TRBV30 | CAWSGGPSQFF | TGTGCCTGGAGCGGGGGACCATCGCAGTTCTTC
few | NA | TRBJ1-5 | TRBV21-1 | CASSGNRGRVWGLNQPQHF | TGTGCCAGCAGCGGGAACAGGGGACGGGTCTGGGGGCTCAATCAGCCCCAGCATTTT
NA | NA | TRBJ2-5 | TRBV5-4 | CASSVRRETQYF | TGTGCCAGCAGCGTACGTCGAGAGACCCAGTACTTC
once | NA | TRBJ1-4 | TRBV4-3 | CASSHRTAVATNEKLFF | TGCGCCAGCAGCCACCGGACCGCGGTCGCAACTAATGAAAAACTGTTTTTT